Following are 21 T cell receptor beta chains from one sample sequenced in a study of blood T cell repertoires in COVID-19. Clones were read by immunoSEQ multiplex PCR, and TCRdb kept only the in-frame ones, dropping some. The sample records about 190,000 clones, approximately 84% being singletons. The material sequenced was PBMCs or T cells enriched from blood (not recorded which). These receptors all come from a woman aged 25 to 45 who had recovered from COVID-19.

V gene TRBV6-5 combines with J gene TRBJ2-3; a weak D match, TRBD2 (6 bases). Per germline, CDR1 MNHEY and CDR2 SVGAGI. The CDR3 is 14 amino acids. With 5 bases removed from V and 8 bases from J, the gap between germline ends came to 17 bases. The CDR3 region is CASSTTGEPATQYF. CDR3 coding DNA: TGTGCCAGCAGTACCACGGGAGAGCCCGCTACGCAGTATTTT.

The chain employs TRBV25-1 and TRBJ2-6; tentative D call: TRBD2 (5 bases). This CDR3 region has 17 residues. Germline V gene sequence: CDR1 MGHDK, CDR2 SYGVNS. The V and J ends lost 1 base and 4 bases respectively, with 14 bases between them. The CDR3 here is CASSESDWREGANVLTF. The CDR3 DNA sequence: TGTGCCAGCAGTGAATCGGACTGGCGAGAGGGGGCCAACGTCCTGACTTTC.

The genes are TRBV15 and TRBJ1-5; 8 nucleotides agree with TRBD1. Germline trimming cut 8 bases from V and 3 bases from J; bases unmatched to any gene: 6. Germline V gives CDR1 LNHNV, CDR2 YYDKDF (reference sequence). The CDR3 extends over 14 amino acids. The CDR3 loop reads CATGLDRVNQPQHF. The CDR3 DNA sequence: TGTGCCACCGGCCTGGACAGGGTCAATCAGCCCCAGCATTTT.

This clone was found a few times. The chain uses TRBV28 and TRBJ1-4; the D gene is possibly TRBD1 (5 bases). The V end lost 7 bases, the J end lost 4 bases, and 13 bases lay between the germline ends. Germline V CDR1 and CDR2: MDHEN, SYDVKM. The CDR3 covers 14 residues. This CDR3 is CASTETVINEKLFF. In DNA, the CDR3 is TGTGCCAGCACCGAGACAGTTATTAATGAAAAACTGTTTTTT.

V gene TRBV27 combines with J gene TRBJ1-4; TRBD1 might be the D (5 bases). This CDR3 is built from 14 residues. Trimming cost V 3 bases and J 2 bases, with 7 bases left between them. Germline V gene sequence: CDR1 MNHEY, CDR2 SMNVEV (reference sequence). The CDR3 coding sequence is TGTGCCAGCAGTTTTTCAGGGACTAATGAAAAACTGTTTTTT. Its protein product is CASSFSGTNEKLFF.

This sequence joins TRBV5-1 and TRBJ2-7; 10 bases are shared with TRBD2. CDR3 size: 16 residues. Per the germline V gene, CDR1 is SGHRS and CDR2 is YFSETQ. The trim removed 0 bases at V and 3 bases at J, leaving 6 bases unmatched. This CDR3 reads CASSLASIAGGYEQYF. Written as DNA, the CDR3 is TGCGCCAGCAGCTTGGCGTCCATAGCGGGAGGCTACGAGCAGTACTTC.

This clone was seen once. The chain carries TRBV5-1 and TRBJ2-2, with TRBD1 identical over 10 bases. The germline V gene encodes CDR1 SGHRS and CDR2 YFSETQ. V shed 6 bases and J 15 bases; nucleotides not matched to a gene: 14. The CDR3 loop spans 14 amino acids. The CDR3 loop reads CASIRTPGQGFVFF. The CDR3 DNA reads TGCGCCAGCATCCGAACTCCGGGACAGGGGTTCGTGTTTTTT.

The chain couples TRBV19 to TRBJ2-1, with 8 bases lining up with TRBD2. Germline CDR1 is LNHDA and CDR2 is SQIVND (reference sequence). The V and J ends lost 8 bases and 4 bases, in that order; junction bases with no gene match: 7. The length of the CDR3 is 14 residues. The CDR3 protein is CASVPSGLYNEQFF. In DNA form, the CDR3 reads TGTGCCAGTGTACCTAGCGGGCTTTACAATGAGCAGTTCTTC.

The chain is built from TRBV20-1 and TRBJ2-1, with D perhaps TRBD2 (6 bases). CDR3 length: 13 amino acids. The germline CDR1 and CDR2 sequences are DFQATT and SNEGSKA (reference sequence). The V gene lost 3 bases and the J gene lost 8 bases, with 14 bases spanning the gap. The CDR3 reads CSASHPGAYEQFF. The CDR3 nucleotides read TGCAGTGCTAGTCATCCGGGAGCGTATGAGCAGTTCTTC.

The rearrangement uses TRBV7-9 and TRBJ1-1; TRBD1 agrees at 12 bases. The CDR3 spans 15 residues. With 7 bases clipped from V and 5 bases from J, the junction kept 8 bases outside the gene matches. Germline CDR1 is SEHNR and CDR2 is FQNEAQ (reference sequence). The CDR3 nucleotides are TGTGCCAGCAATTGGGACAGGGGGCGCGGTACTGAAGCTTTCTTT. As protein: CASNWDRGRGTEAFF.

The J gene is TRBJ1-2, the V gene TRBV27; TRBD1 aligns across 7 bases. Trimming at V came to 6 bases and at J to 0 bases, leaving 13 bases not matched to a gene. CDR1 is MNHEY and CDR2 is SMNVEV in the germline V gene (reference sequence). The CDR3 has 17 residues. The CDR3 spells CASSPGDRALTNYGYTF. CDR3 bases: TGTGCCAGCAGCCCGGGGGACAGAGCCTTAACTAACTATGGCTACACCTTC.

This clone showed up just once. This rearrangement joins TRBV5-1 to TRBJ1-2; D is unclear. V dropped 4 bases and J dropped 4 bases, with 20 bases sitting between them. The CDR3 runs 16 residues. Germline CDR1 and CDR2: SGHRS and YFSETQ. Here the CDR3 reads CASSPGLGPVGYGYTF. DNA for the CDR3: TGCGCCAGCAGCCCTGGACTAGGGCCTGTGGGCTATGGCTACACCTTC.

The chain combines TRBV27 with TRBJ2-7; 10 bases are a match to TRBD2. V was clipped by 7 bases and J by 3 bases; unmatched bases: 3. Germline V gives CDR1 MNHEY, CDR2 SMNVEV (reference sequence). The CDR3 length is 13 residues. CDR3 nucleotide sequence: TGTGCCAGCAAGTGGACTAGCGGCTACGAGCAGTACTTC. Protein: CASKWTSGYEQYF.

V gene TRBV9 combines with J gene TRBJ2-1; 10 bases are shared with TRBD1. Germline CDR1 reads SGDLS; CDR2 reads YYNGEE. This CDR3 spans 15 amino acids. V dropped 0 bases and J dropped 4; count of bases not matched to a gene: 1. CDR3 in amino acids: CASSVGTGGYNEQFF. The CDR3 bases are TGTGCCAGCAGCGTAGGGACAGGGGGGTACAATGAGCAGTTCTTC.

This chain joins TRBV18 and TRBJ2-7, with 11 nucleotides matching TRBD2. CDR3 size: 16 residues. The germline V gene has CDR1 KGHSH and CDR2 LQKENI. V shed 1 base, J shed 2 bases, and the junction held 4 bases outside the gene matches. CDR3 sequence reads: CASSPLAGGVTYEQYF. The CDR3 bases are TGTGCCAGCTCACCACTAGCGGGAGGGGTAACCTACGAGCAGTACTTC.

The gene calls are TRBV14 and TRBJ2-7; TRBD2 aligns across 7 bases. Looked up from germline, CDR1 is SGHDN and CDR2 is FVKESK. The CDR3 is 15 amino acids. Trimming took 1 base from V and 0 from J; bases not matched to a gene: 3. CDR3 in DNA: TGTGCCAGCAGCCAAGGGAGGACTAGCTCCTACGAGCAGTACTTC. Protein sequence: CASSQGRTSSYEQYF.

The chain couples TRBV3-1 (or the pseudogene TRBV3-2) to TRBJ1-1, with D uncertain. The CDR3 covers 15 residues. CDR1 is LGHDT and CDR2 is YNNKEL in the germline V gene (reference sequence). Trimming took 1 base from V and 1 from J, leaving 10 bases between them. The CDR3 DNA is TGTGCCAGCAGCCAAGGCGGCCAGCGGAACACTGAAGCTTTCTTT. Protein sequence: CASSQGGQRNTEAFF.

The chain is built from TRBV25-1 and TRBJ1-1; no firm D call. The CDR3 is 13 residues long. CDR1 is MGHDK, CDR2 SYGVNS, per germline. V was cut by 2 bases and J by 6 bases, with 10 bases left in between. CDR3 in DNA: TGTGCCAGCAGTGAAATGGGGAGGGCTGAAGCTTTCTTT. Protein: CASSEMGRAEAFF.

This clone has a handful of counts. The rearrangement links TRBV19 to TRBJ1-5; TRBD1 agrees at 7 bases. CDR1 is LNHDA, CDR2 SQIVND, per germline (reference sequence). This CDR3 region has 15 residues. J lost 6 bases, V lost 5 bases, and 10 bases had no gene match. CDR3 residues: CASSSREGAIQPQHF. CDR3 DNA sequence: TGTGCCAGTAGTTCCCGGGAGGGGGCAATTCAGCCCCAGCATTTT.

The rearrangement links TRBV2 to TRBJ1-5; no clear D. CDR1 and CDR2 (germline): SNHLY, FYNNEI. Trimming pared 2 bases from V and 7 bases from J, leaving 12 bases between. CDR3 length: 14 residues. Here the CDR3 DNA reads TGTGCCAGCAGTGAACCGGGGTCTCGGCAGCCCCAGCATTTT. It yields the protein CASSEPGSRQPQHF.

The V call is TRBV6-5, the J call TRBJ1-1; D possibly corresponds to TRBD1 (5 bases). Germline assignment: CDR1 MNHEY and CDR2 SVGAGI. The CDR3 sequence is 13 residues long. V shed 7 bases and J shed 1 base, with 10 bases lying between them. This CDR3 is CASKTTGNTEAFF. Here the CDR3 DNA reads TGTGCCAGCAAAACTACAGGGAACACTGAAGCTTTCTTT.